Below are 5 T cell receptor beta chains sequenced from a single sample in a study of blood T cell repertoires in COVID-19. Profiled with immunoSEQ multiplex PCR; TCRdb holds only in-frame clones, not every one. The table lists around 180,000 clones, around 85% of them singletons. The source material was peripheral blood. The receptors were gathered from a person aged 65 to 85 with COVID-19, enrolled during active disease.

The J gene is TRBJ1-1, the V gene TRBV19, with a weak D call TRBD1 (6 bases). The V gene's germline CDR1 is LNHDA and CDR2 SQIVND (reference sequence). Trimming stripped 6 bases from V and 2 bases from J, with 16 bases between. The CDR3 runs to 15 residues. The CDR3 DNA reads as TGTGCCAGTAGGGGCCCCGGGACAAGCAACACTGAAGCTTTCTTT. It encodes CASRGPGTSNTEAFF.

The rearrangement links TRBV19 to TRBJ2-1, with D possibly being TRBD2 (6 bases). The V end was cut by 4 bases, the J end by 0 bases, with 7 bases between. There are 14 residues in the CDR3. CDR1 and CDR2 (germline): LNHDA, SQIVND (reference sequence). This CDR3 is CASSRGDSYNEQFF. The DNA for the CDR3 is TGTGCCAGTAGTAGGGGGGACTCCTACAATGAGCAGTTCTTC.

The J gene is TRBJ1-6, the V gene TRBV7-2; D perhaps matches TRBD1 (5 bases). CDR1 and CDR2 from the germline V gene are SGHTA and FQGNSA. V was shortened by 0 bases and J by 10 bases, with 13 bases between the two germline ends. The CDR3 is 15 residues long. CDR3 DNA sequence: TGTGCCAGCAGCTTAGCGTTAGGGGAAGGGTCACCCCTCCACTTT. Amino acids: CASSLALGEGSPLHF. Supplemented by reference TRBV7-2 and TRBJ1-6, the full variable domain reads GAGVSQSPSNKVTEKGKDVELRCDPISGHTALYWYRQSLGQGLEFLIYFQGNSAPDKSGLPSDRFSAERTGGSVSTLTIQRTQQEDSAVYLCASSLALGEGSPLHFGNGTRLTVT.

The rearrangement uses TRBV30 and TRBJ2-2, with no clear D. V lost 2 bases and J lost 1, with 8 bases in between. This CDR3 comprises 14 residues. The germline CDR1 and CDR2 sequences are GTSNPN and SVGIG (reference sequence). DNA of the CDR3: TGTGCCTGGAGTAGGTCGGGGAACACCGGGGAGCTGTTTTTT. Amino acid sequence: CAWSRSGNTGELFF.

The rearrangement uses TRBV15 and TRBJ1-4; D is unresolved. This CDR3 contains 15 residues. Trimming removed 1 base from V and 4 bases from J, with 10 bases in between. CDR1 and CDR2 from the germline V gene are LNHNV and YYDKDF (reference sequence). The CDR3 reads CATSRGTAGNEKLFF. The CDR3 nucleotides are TGTGCCACCAGCAGAGGGACGGCGGGTAATGAAAAACTGTTTTTT.